The 10 T cell receptor beta chains presented below share a single source sample, sequenced in a study of preoperative IRX-2 immunotherapy in early breast cancer. The treatment here: preoperative locoregional IRX-2 cytokine immunotherapy. Data came from immunoSEQ multiplex PCR; TCRdb stores just in-frame clones and leaves some out. The sample includes approximately 24,000 clones, 75% to 90% of them seen just once. Sequencing was performed on lymph node tissue, taken after IRX-2 immunotherapy. Receptors were obtained from a human donor with breast cancer.

A word on this clone: The junction shows a germline mismatch at one end, possibly a read error. V is TRBV6-8 and J is TRBJ2-5, with 7 bases that match TRBD1. This CDR3 region has 14 residues. Germline CDR1 and CDR2: MNHGY and SAAAGT. CDR3 loop: CATSRQGILQTQYF. The CDR3 DNA sequence: TGTGCCACCAGTCGACAGGGTATATTACAGACCCAGTACTTC.

This chain connects TRBV19 to TRBJ1-4, with unresolved D. This CDR3 contains 15 residues. The germline CDR1 and CDR2 sequences are LNHDA and SQIVND (reference sequence). V lost 3 bases, J lost 4 bases, and 12 bases lay in between. CDR3: CASSIGRIDNEKLFF. CDR3 nucleotides: TGTGCCAGTAGTATCGGACGGATTGATAATGAAAAACTGTTTTTT.

This sequence joins TRBV28 and TRBJ1-4, with 7 bases matching TRBD1. Losses at the gene ends were 4 bases for V and 7 bases for J; bases not matched to a gene: 6. Germline V lookup: CDR1 MDHEN, CDR2 SYDVKM. The CDR3 is made up of 14 amino acids. The CDR3 DNA reads TGTGCCAGCAGTTCTCAAGGGGGCAGTGAAAAACTGTTTTTT. The encoded protein is CASSSQGGSEKLFF.

The rearrangement links TRBV6-8 to TRBJ1-5; D ambiguous. V lost 0 bases and J lost 6, with 9 bases in between. Germline-derived CDR1 and CDR2 are MNHGY and SAAAGT. The CDR3 is 14 residues long. CDR3 residues: CASSYSSSSQPQHF. The CDR3 DNA reads TGTGCCAGCAGTTACTCAAGTTCATCTCAGCCCCAGCATTTT.

V usage is TRBV18 and J usage is TRBJ1-4, with 8 bases that match TRBD1. The CDR3 contains 16 residues. Per the germline V gene, CDR1 is KGHSH and CDR2 is LQKENI. V trimming: 6 bases; J trimming: 5 bases; junction bases outside the gene matches: 11. CDR3 loop: CASSLTGGTGNEKLFF. As DNA, the CDR3 is TGTGCCAGCTCGCTAACAGGCGGGACAGGAAATGAAAAACTGTTTTTT.

This clone was observed once. The chain joins TRBV11-3 to TRBJ2-3, with D possibly TRBD2 on 5 matching bases. The CDR3 is 16 amino acids. Between the trimmed V and J ends, which lost 8 bases and 1 base, there was a span of 19 bases. From germline, CDR1 is SGHNT and CDR2 YENEEA. CDR3 protein: CASSSGTGIRTDTQYF. CDR3 in DNA: TGTGCCAGCTCGAGCGGAACGGGGATACGCACAGATACGCAGTATTTT.

The chain employs TRBV28 and TRBJ2-1; D is perhaps TRBD1 (7 bases). CDR3 length equals 15 residues. Deletions cut 7 bases from V and 8 bases from J, with 21 bases between. CDR1 and CDR2 (germline): MDHEN, SYDVKM. CDR3: CASTGGGANFDEQFF. As DNA, the CDR3 is TGTGCCAGCACTGGAGGGGGCGCTAATTTCGATGAGCAGTTCTTC.

The genes are TRBV12-1 and TRBJ2-1; TRBD1, the D gene given by the table, was not confirmed from the DNA. TRBV12-1 is listed as a pseudogene. CDR3 length: 16 amino acids. The DNA of the CDR3 is TGTGCCAGCAGCATACCAGGACAGGGGGCCTGGAATGAGCAGTTCTTC. This encodes CASSIPGQGAWNEQFF.

This chain links TRBV25-1 with TRBJ2-3, with a tentative D call TRBD2 (6 bases). The length of the CDR3 is 16 residues. The V end lost 1 base, the J end lost 4 bases, and 15 bases lay between the germline ends. CDR1 and CDR2 (germline): MGHDK, SYGVNS. The CDR3 region is CASSELGGDSADTQYF. In nucleotides, the CDR3 is TGTGCCAGCAGTGAATTGGGCGGGGATAGTGCAGATACGCAGTATTTT.

The chain links TRBV6-8 to TRBJ1-4; D might be TRBD1 (5 bases). CDR1 MNHGY and CDR2 SAAAGT come from the germline V gene. The CDR3 consists of 20 residues. Trimming cost V 0 bases and J 5 bases, with 25 bases left between them. In nucleotides, the CDR3 is TGTGCCAGCAGTTACTCGCCGGTCGGGACCGGCCGAGGGGTGAATGAAAAACTGTTTTTT. Translation gives CASSYSPVGTGRGVNEKLFF.